The clone carrying this T cell receptor (beta chain) showed up just a few times. Via MiXCR, TCRdb re-called the RT-PCR reads, giving one row per CDR3 protein. The table lists approximately 570,000 distinct CDR3 sequences, 7.6% of them singletons, with about an eighth in the top ten. CDR1 and CDR2 from the germline V gene are SGHRS and YFSETQ. V was trimmed by 4 bases and J by 3 bases, leaving 13 bases between them. This CDR3 is built from 14 residues. These data come from a study of response to subunit inactivated influenza vaccine. This clonotype was sampled from a man aged 50 to 75 who received an inactivated influenza vaccine. This chain uses TRBV5-1 with TRBJ2-5, with D possibly matching TRBD1 (5 bases). The source was PBMCs from blood, collected less than 30 months after vaccination. CDR3 DNA: TGCGCCAGCAGCCCTAACGACAGAGAAGAGACCCAGTACTTC. Its protein is CASSPNDREETQYF.